This T cell receptor (beta chain) was recovered during a study of T cells in Graves' hyperthyroidism and ophthalmopathy. No progression to ophthalmopathy during 18 months of follow-up defined stable disease. Newly diagnosed patients aged 18 to 65 had hyperthyroidism of under 2 months' duration. Broader study findings: The model's output predicted ophthalmopathy at a median of about 6.5 months prior to onset. Most clonotypes expanded in thyroid above 0.001 were likewise present in blood.

RNA transcripts gave rise to amplified TCR beta CDR3 regions. The primer set for the first-round RT-PCR of the TCR CDR3 was HTBI. TCRdb reanalysed the multiplex PCR reads using MiXCR and keeps one entry per CDR3 protein. The data show over 700,000 distinct CDR3 sequences, about two fifths seen once. The CDR3 covers 13 residues. CDR1 is MNHNY, CDR2 SVGAGI, per germline (reference sequence). Trimming removed 6 bases at V and 3 bases at J, with 9 bases between. This clonotype has at least ten counts. Its target is not known. The gene calls are TRBV6-6 and TRBJ1-3; D is ambiguous. The sequenced sample consisted of blood. This receptor was taken from a man between 18 and 29 years old with Graves' hyperthyroidism. CDR3 sequence: CASSPAYGNTIYF. The CDR3 coding sequence is TGTGCCAGCAGCCCGGCATATGGAAACACCATATATTTT.